The 16 T cell receptor beta chains presented below share a single source sample, sequenced in a study of pediatric ulcerative colitis. The data were produced by immunoSEQ multiplex PCR, yet TCRdb's version contains in-frame clones alone and is incomplete. This table has 32,000 or so clones, more than 75% appearing once. Sequenced input: blood. The receptors originated from a boy between 10 and 17 years old with severe ulcerative colitis.

The rearrangement joins TRBV9 to TRBJ2-2; possibly TRBD2 for D (5 bases). The CDR3 sequence is 15 residues long. Germline CDR1 and CDR2: SGDLS and YYNGEE. V lost 0 bases and J lost 1, with 7 bases in between. The DNA for the CDR3 is TGTGCCAGCAGCGTAGTGGCGGGGAACACCGGGGAGCTGTTTTTT. It yields the protein CASSVVAGNTGELFF.

This sequence joins TRBV5-1 and TRBJ2-2; 9 bases are shared with TRBD2. Per germline, CDR1 SGHRS and CDR2 YFSETQ. CDR3 length: 15 amino acids. V gave up 5 bases and J gave up 1 base; unmatched junction bases: 3. The CDR3 nucleotides are TGCGCCAGCAGTCCTAGCGGGGAGAACACCGGGGAGCTGTTTTTT. Protein: CASSPSGENTGELFF.

The chain uses TRBV27 and TRBJ2-1; D call uncertain. The CDR3 runs to 16 residues. Germline V lookup: CDR1 MNHEY, CDR2 SMNVEV (reference sequence). Trimming cost V 4 bases and J 0 bases, with 13 bases left between them. The DNA of the CDR3 is TGTGCCAGCAGTTCTACTGGAACGTTCTCCTACAATGAGCAGTTCTTC. Translating gives CASSSTGTFSYNEQFF.

The rearrangement links TRBV4-3 to TRBJ1-2, with 7 bases fitting TRBD1. CDR1 is LGHNA and CDR2 is YSLEER in the germline V gene. Losses at the gene ends were 4 bases for V and 1 base for J; bases not matched to a gene: 6. There are 15 residues in the CDR3. CDR3 loop: CASSLSRQGNYGYTF. For the CDR3, the DNA is TGCGCCAGCAGCCTGAGCCGACAGGGTAACTATGGCTACACCTTC.

This rearrangement joins TRBV2 to TRBJ1-1, with D maybe TRBD1 (5 bases). The CDR3 length is 13 residues. The V gene's germline CDR1 is SNHLY and CDR2 FYNNEI. Trimming pared 11 bases from V and 1 base from J, leaving 14 bases between. CDR3 sequence: CAGLGHSNTEAFF. The CDR3 DNA follows: TGTGCCGGCCTTGGACACTCGAACACTGAAGCTTTCTTT.

The rearrangement uses TRBV5-1 and TRBJ2-4, with 7 bases matching TRBD1. The CDR3 loop spans 14 amino acids. Germline CDR1 SGHRS, CDR2 YFSETQ. With V trimmed by 6 bases and J by 4 bases, 7 bases remained unmatched. CDR3 in amino acids: CASTTGTEKNIQYF. The CDR3 DNA reads as TGCGCCAGCACGACCGGGACAGAGAAAAACATTCAGTACTTC.

The chain combines TRBV2 with TRBJ1-3; D unresolved. Per germline, CDR1 SNHLY and CDR2 FYNNEI. This CDR3 spans 16 amino acids. Deletions cut 4 bases from V and 1 base from J, with 14 bases between. This chain's CDR3 is CASSVKGWGSGNTIYF. The CDR3 DNA follows: TGTGCCAGCAGTGTGAAGGGCTGGGGATCTGGAAACACCATATATTTT.

The chain has TRBV19 and TRBJ1-3; 7 bases agree with TRBD1. Germline loops: CDR1 LNHDA, CDR2 SQIVND (reference sequence). This CDR3 is built from 11 residues. J was trimmed by 7 bases and V by 8 bases; bases with no gene match: 2. CDR3 in amino acids: CASAGGNTIYF. CDR3 coding DNA: TGTGCCAGTGCAGGGGGTAACACCATATATTTT.

The chain uses TRBV6-1 and TRBJ1-4; no firm D call. Looked up from germline, CDR1 is MNHNS and CDR2 is SASEGT. V was cut by 6 bases and J by 0 bases, with 8 bases left in between. The CDR3 has 14 residues. The CDR3 sequence is CASRSAATNEKLFF. Here the CDR3 DNA reads TGTGCCAGCAGGTCGGCAGCAACTAATGAAAAACTGTTTTTT.

The V call is TRBV4-1, the J call TRBJ2-1, with TRBD1 as a possible D gene (5 bases). Deletions cut 6 bases from V and 5 bases from J, with 17 bases between. This CDR3 spans 15 amino acids. The germline CDR1 and CDR2 sequences are MGHRA and YSYEKL. The CDR3: CASRFRIGANNEQFF. The CDR3 DNA reads as TGCGCCAGCAGGTTCCGAATTGGGGCCAACAATGAGCAGTTCTTC.

The gene calls are TRBV14 and TRBJ2-6; D is unclear. In germline, CDR1 is SGHDN, CDR2 FVKESK. Trimming pared 5 bases from V and 1 base from J, leaving 0 bases between. This CDR3 is built from 12 residues. In nucleotides, the CDR3 is TGTGCCAGCAGCTCTGGGGCCAACGTCCTGACTTTC. It encodes CASSSGANVLTF.

The chain recombines TRBV9 with TRBJ1-1, with D tentatively TRBD1 (6 bases). Trimming stripped 4 bases from V and 3 bases from J, with 13 bases between. CDR3 length equals 14 residues. Germline V gene sequence: CDR1 SGDLS, CDR2 YYNGEE. Here the CDR3 reads CASSPRTVHTEAFF. CDR3 in DNA: TGTGCCAGCAGCCCCCGGACAGTCCACACTGAAGCTTTCTTT.

The chain joins TRBV19 to TRBJ2-1; 14 bases match TRBD2. The CDR3 covers 18 residues. Trimming removed 4 bases from V and 4 bases from J; junction bases left unmatched: 9. The germline CDR1 and CDR2 sequences are LNHDA and SQIVND (reference sequence). This CDR3 reads CASSRTSGGPTIYNEQFF. The CDR3 DNA is TGTGCCAGTAGTAGGACTAGCGGGGGGCCCACGATATACAATGAGCAGTTCTTC.

The chain is built from TRBV7-2 and TRBJ2-1, with 8 nucleotides matching TRBD1. This CDR3 comprises 13 residues. Trimming at V came to 5 bases and at J to 9 bases, leaving 6 bases not matched to a gene. Germline V gene data show CDR1 as SGHTA and CDR2 as FQGNSA. DNA of the CDR3: TGTGCCAGCAGCGAAAGAGACAGGGGTGAGCAGTTCTTC. Its protein product is CASSERDRGEQFF.

The chain combines TRBV11-2 with TRBJ2-7, with 11 nucleotides matching TRBD1. Looked up from germline, CDR1 is SGHAT and CDR2 is FQNNGV. CDR3 size: 14 residues. Losses at the gene ends were 7 bases for V and 2 bases for J; bases not matched to a gene: 4. CDR3 residues: CASTLGQGAYEQYF. DNA of the CDR3: TGTGCCAGCACCCTGGGACAGGGGGCCTACGAGCAGTACTTC.

The chain links TRBV6-1 to TRBJ2-3; D is perhaps TRBD2 (5 bases). The germline V gene has CDR1 MNHNS and CDR2 SASEGT. This CDR3 is 18 amino acids long. Trimming cost V 2 bases and J 3 bases, with 21 bases left between them. Written as DNA, the CDR3 is TGTGCCAGCAGTGAAAATAGGAGGAGCAGGCTGATTACAGATACGCAGTATTTT. Its protein is CASSENRRSRLITDTQYF.